This T cell receptor (beta chain) was documented in a study of tumor and adjacent non-tumor tissue in lung cancer. RNA was extracted from bulk tissue without any cell sorting. TCRbeta libraries were built with three rounds of nested PCR, modified from ARM-PCR. TCRdb passed the multiplex PCR reads through MiXCR, listing each CDR3 protein once. The repertoire holds about 81,000 distinct CDR3 sequences, approximately 77% seen once, with around 9.6% in the top ten. Germline assignment: CDR1 MNHNS and CDR2 SASEGT. The CDR3 covers 15 residues. Trimming pared 2 bases from V and 8 bases from J, leaving 15 bases between.

The V gene is TRBV6-1, the J gene TRBJ1-4; no clear D. Sequenced input: lung tumor tissue. The clonotype comes from a middle-aged woman with non-small cell lung cancer. The CDR3, as DNA: TGTGCCAGCAGTGAACTTGGGGTCGCGAAAGAAAAACTGTTTTTT. Translating it yields CASSELGVAKEKLFF.